Described below is a single T cell receptor beta chain sequence and its context. This clonotype was seen a handful of times. Its antigen has not been determined. No quality values exist for individual bases; no much larger clone is one base distant. V is clipped by 6 bases and J by 0 bases, and the sequence between their germline boundaries is 15 bases long. Counted from cysteine to phenylalanine, this CDR3 has 17 amino acids. Only CDR3 DNA remains: 51 bases, in frame from the first base. CDR1 MDHEN and CDR2 SYDVKM were looked up in the germline V gene. Instrument on record: Illumina HiSeq 2500. TCR beta libraries were prepared by quantitative 5'-RACE with molecular barcodes. For the original study's pipeline: A new computational method, built on a probabilistic model of VDJ rearrangement, was used to identify disease-linked TCR variants. TCRdb reworked the public reads: Q25 trimming with fastp, MiXCR clone assembly, productive beta chains retained. Each CDR3 protein gets just one entry, which takes the most common genes and DNA from the rows behind it. The V and J calls were not made by the authors but by TCRdb's processing. In all, the sample holds under 200,000 distinct CDR3 sequences, and roughly 13% of those were seen once. Approximately 11% of the sample is in the top ten clones.

The sample is drawn from a study of CD8 T cells in ankylosing spondylitis (dated by TCRdb to the late 2010s). About the study as a whole: The study set out to find disease-linked TCR variants by profiling T cell receptor beta repertoires in ankylosing spondylitis patients and healthy donors. The whole study cohort included roughly 110 healthy donors and 25 ankylosing spondylitis patients. Peripheral blood samples were taken, and synovial fluid was additionally collected from ankylosing spondylitis patients. Overall study results and their limits: Blood from ankylosing spondylitis patients appeared to be characterized by a TCR beta motif made up of about 8 highly homologous amino acid variants. The disease-linked clones were reported to be significantly enriched in matched synovial fluid samples from ankylosing spondylitis patients. Some TCR beta motif variants had previously been reported in synovial fluid and blood of reactive arthritis patients, which suggested common disease-initiation mechanisms. The disease-linked clones showed a CD8+ phenotype and occurred at relatively low frequencies in peripheral blood.

The chain is made from TRBV28 and TRBJ2-6; no confident D gene assignment can be made. This receptor was obtained from a female donor with ankylosing spondylitis or in good health (not recorded which). Input material: blood, either unsorted or a sorted T cell fraction (not recorded which). CDR3 protein: CASSPDGFFSGANVLTF. The DNA sequence is TGTGCCAGCAGCCCGGACGGGTTTTTCTCTGGGGCCAACGTCCTGACTTTC.